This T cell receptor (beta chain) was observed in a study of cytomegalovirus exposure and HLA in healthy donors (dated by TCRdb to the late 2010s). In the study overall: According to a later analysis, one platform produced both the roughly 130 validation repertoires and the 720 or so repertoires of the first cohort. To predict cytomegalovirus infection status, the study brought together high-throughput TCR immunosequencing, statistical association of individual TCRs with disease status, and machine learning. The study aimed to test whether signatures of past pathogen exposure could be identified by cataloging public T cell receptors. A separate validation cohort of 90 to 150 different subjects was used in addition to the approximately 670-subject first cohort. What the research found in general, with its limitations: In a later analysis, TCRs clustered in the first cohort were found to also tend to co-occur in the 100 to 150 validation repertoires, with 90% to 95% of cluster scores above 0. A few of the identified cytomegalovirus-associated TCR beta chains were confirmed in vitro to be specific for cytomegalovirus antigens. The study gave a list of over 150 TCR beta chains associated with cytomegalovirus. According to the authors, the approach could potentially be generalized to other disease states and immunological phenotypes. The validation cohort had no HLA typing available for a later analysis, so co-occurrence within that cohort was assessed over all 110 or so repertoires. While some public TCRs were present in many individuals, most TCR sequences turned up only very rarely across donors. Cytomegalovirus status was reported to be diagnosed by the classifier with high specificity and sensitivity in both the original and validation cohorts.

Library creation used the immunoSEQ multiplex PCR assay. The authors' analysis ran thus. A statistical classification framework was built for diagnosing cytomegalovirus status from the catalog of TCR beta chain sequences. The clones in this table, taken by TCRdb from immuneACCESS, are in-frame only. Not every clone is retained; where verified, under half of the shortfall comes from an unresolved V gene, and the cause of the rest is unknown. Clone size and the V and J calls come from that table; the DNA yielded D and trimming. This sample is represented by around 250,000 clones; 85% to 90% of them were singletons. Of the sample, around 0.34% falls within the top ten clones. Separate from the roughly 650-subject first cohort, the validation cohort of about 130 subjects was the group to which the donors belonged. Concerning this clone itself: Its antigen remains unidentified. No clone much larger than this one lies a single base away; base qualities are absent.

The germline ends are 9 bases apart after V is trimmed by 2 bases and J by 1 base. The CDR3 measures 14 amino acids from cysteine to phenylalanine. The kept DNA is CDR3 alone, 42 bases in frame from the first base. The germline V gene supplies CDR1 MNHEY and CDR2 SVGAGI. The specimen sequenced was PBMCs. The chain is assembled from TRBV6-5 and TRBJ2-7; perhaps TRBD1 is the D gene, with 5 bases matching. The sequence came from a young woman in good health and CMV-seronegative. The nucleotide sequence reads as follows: TGTGCCAGCAGTTACCTCCAGGGATCCTACGAGCAGTACTTC. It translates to CASSYLQGSYEQYF.